Here is one T cell receptor (beta chain) with its context. Antigen: not known. This specimen belongs to a study of cytomegalovirus exposure and HLA in healthy donors. Study-wide points: Later on, a genetic analysis was performed. It linked a missense variant in DCLRE1C with V- and J-gene trimming of TCR beta. There were several of the most significant clusters that appeared linked to common viral pathogens in a later analysis. The study designated 150 or so TCR beta chains cytomegalovirus-associated. Published work reported that the classifier diagnosed cytomegalovirus status with high specificity and sensitivity.

Deletions cut 1 base from V and 1 base from J, with 10 bases between. There are 15 residues in the CDR3. The V gene's germline CDR1 is SEHNR and CDR2 FQNEAQ (reference sequence). 13 Jbeta primers and 60 Vbeta primers were used for the PCR. Data came from immunoSEQ multiplex PCR; TCRdb stores just in-frame clones and leaves some out. The sample yields tens of thousands of clones, approximately 65% seen once. Sequencing was done on a sample of PBMCs. The chain employs TRBV7-9 and TRBJ1-1, with D perhaps matching TRBD1 (5 bases). The receptor comes from a man aged 25 to 40 in good health and CMV-seronegative. This CDR3 reads CASSLGTSPNTEAFF. Written as DNA, the CDR3 is TGTGCCAGCAGCTTAGGGACATCCCCGAACACTGAAGCTTTCTTT.